The next 2 T cell receptor beta chains were all read from a single sample in a study of regulatory T cells in long-lasting Graves disease. Indicated time point: newly diagnosed GD, antithyroid drugs for less than 3 months. With RNA extracted from PBMCs as input, the TCR library was made. Arm-PCR of CDR3 regions and iRepertoire HTBI primers were used to build TCR beta libraries. A single record per CDR3 protein comes from TCRdb applying MiXCR to the multiplex PCR reads. The sample consists of some 460,000 distinct CDR3 sequences, under 20% of them appearing once. This same sample was also part of a study on T cells in Graves' hyperthyroidism and ophthalmopathy.

Sequencing used peripheral blood mononuclear cells (PBMCs), obtained at new diagnosis, from a patient treated with antithyroid drugs. These receptors were obtained from a man aged 35-49 years with Graves disease.

CDR3: CASSLGRLAGGSGELFF. Written as DNA, the CDR3 is TGTGCCAGCAGCTTGGGGAGACTAGCGGGAGGATCCGGGGAGCTGTTTTTT. The chain carries TRBV5-8 and TRBJ2-2, with 13 bases identical to TRBD2. The V gene end was trimmed by 0 bases and the J gene end by 6 bases; junction bases not matched to a gene: 5. The CDR3 loop spans 17 amino acids. Germline-derived CDR1 and CDR2 are SGHTS and YDEGEE.

This clonotype has just one count. The chain carries TRBV2 and TRBJ2-3, with D possibly matching TRBD1 (6 bases). Trimming pared 4 bases from V and 1 base from J, leaving 12 bases between. The V gene's germline CDR1 is SNHLY and CDR2 FYNNEI. The CDR3 is made up of 15 amino acids. The CDR3 sequence: CASSAGTRGTDTQYF. CDR3 DNA: TGTGCCAGCAGTGCCGGGACACGGGGCACAGATACGCAGTATTTT.